The 31 T cell receptor beta chains below come from one sample, sequenced in a study of CD8+ T cells in alopecia areata. The treatment here: oral pan-JAK inhibitor, 5-10 mg twice daily. After isolation, RNA underwent reverse transcription to generate cDNA as the sequencing template. Only in-frame clones appear in the TCRdb table, and some are missing; sequencing was by immunoSEQ multiplex PCR. The sample shows 190,000 or so clones, roughly 60% of them seen only once. Sample: CD4+ T cells sorted from blood, taken at week 24, from a patient treated with tofacitinib. Receptors were obtained from a human donor with alopecia areata.

V gene TRBV6-5 combines with J gene TRBJ2-3, with D possibly matching TRBD1 (6 bases). Germline V gene lookup returns CDR1 MNHEY and CDR2 SVGAGI. CDR3 length equals 14 residues. V lost 0 bases to trimming and J lost 4 bases, with 8 bases between them. Written as DNA, the CDR3 is TGTGCCAGCAGTTACTCACAGGGTTCAGATACGCAGTATTTT. This sequence encodes CASSYSQGSDTQYF.

The chain links TRBV15 to TRBJ2-5; either TRBD1 or TRBD2 may supply D (5 bases each). The germline V gene encodes CDR1 LNHNV and CDR2 YYDKDF (reference sequence). V lost 1 base and J 3 bases, leaving 9 bases between the germline ends. CDR3 length equals 14 residues. CDR3 sequence reads: CATSRARGEETQYF. The CDR3, as DNA: TGTGCCACCAGCAGAGCGAGGGGCGAAGAGACCCAGTACTTC.

The V call is TRBV4-1, the J call TRBJ2-3, with 8 bases identical to TRBD1. The V gene end was trimmed by 1 base and the J gene end by 2 bases; junction bases not matched to a gene: 8. Germline CDR1 MGHRA, CDR2 YSYEKL. This CDR3 is built from 17 residues. The CDR3 region is CASSQGRTGTFTDTQYF. The CDR3 bases are TGCGCCAGCAGCCAAGGTCGGACAGGGACCTTCACAGATACGCAGTATTTT.

This clone was seen only a few times. The junction and the germline gene differ at one end; a read error may be behind it. V gene TRBV2 combines with J gene TRBJ2-5; 8 bases are a match to TRBD2. The CDR3 consists of 12 residues. Per germline, CDR1 SNHLY and CDR2 FYNNEI. DNA for the CDR3: TGTGCCAGCAGTGAATCGGGAGGGAAGATGGACTTC. Its translation is CASSESGGKMDF.

The chain carries TRBV5-4 and TRBJ1-3; D possibly corresponds to TRBD1 (6 bases). There are 15 residues in the CDR3. Trimming removed 4 bases at V and 4 bases at J, with 15 bases between. The germline CDR1 and CDR2 sequences are SGHNT and YYREEE (reference sequence). The CDR3 sequence: CASSPSGGTGNTIYF. Here the CDR3 DNA reads TGTGCCAGCAGCCCCTCCGGGGGGACAGGAAACACCATATATTTT.

The chain employs TRBV29-1 and TRBJ2-7; D possibly uses TRBD1 or TRBD2 (6 bases each). Germline V gene data show CDR1 as SQVTM and CDR2 as ANQGSEA. Trimming took off 7 bases at V and 6 bases at J, with 22 bases between the two ends. This CDR3 has 14 residues. CDR3 in amino acids: CSASRSFGGAEQYF. The CDR3, as DNA: TGCAGCGCCTCCCGTTCGTTCGGGGGCGCCGAGCAGTACTTC.

The chain links TRBV29-1 to TRBJ1-2; TRBD1 agrees at 9 bases. CDR1 is SQVTM and CDR2 is ANQGSEA in the germline V gene. The CDR3 length is 11 residues. Unmatched junction bases numbered 2, after V lost 4 bases and J lost 8 bases. The CDR3 DNA follows: TGCAGCGTTGGGGACAGGGAAGGCTACACCTTC. Its protein product is CSVGDREGYTF.

V gene TRBV7-3 combines with J gene TRBJ2-5; the match to TRBD2 covers 13 bases. The V gene's germline CDR1 is SGHTA and CDR2 FQGTGA. The junction had 8 bases not matched to a gene; V was cut back by 5 bases and J by 5 bases. The CDR3 has 16 amino acids. CDR3 sequence: CASSTGTSGITETQYF. As DNA, the CDR3 is TGTGCCAGCAGCACCGGGACTAGCGGGATCACGGAGACCCAGTACTTC.

This clone was observed a handful of times. This sequence joins TRBV29-1 and TRBJ2-3, with D tentatively TRBD1 or TRBD2 (5 bases each). CDR3 length: 13 residues. CDR1 SQVTM and CDR2 ANQGSEA come from the germline V gene. Between the trimmed V and J ends, which lost 6 bases and 1 base, there was a span of 11 bases. CDR3 in amino acids: CSVGDPGTDTQYF. The DNA for the CDR3 is TGCAGCGTGGGGGACCCGGGCACAGATACGCAGTATTTT.

In its sample, this clone was seen a few times. The chain is built from TRBV2 and TRBJ2-7; 14 nucleotides agree with TRBD2. The CDR3 extends over 14 amino acids. Germline CDR1 reads SNHLY; CDR2 reads FYNNEI. The V and J ends lost 7 bases and 4 bases, in that order; junction bases with no gene match: 3. In nucleotides, the CDR3 is TGTGCCAGCAACGGACTAGCGGGAGGTTACGAGCAGTACTTC. Protein sequence: CASNGLAGGYEQYF.

This clone was seen a handful of times. The rearrangement uses TRBV11-2 and TRBJ2-4; 7 bases fit TRBD2. CDR1 is SGHAT and CDR2 is FQNNGV in the germline V gene. There are 15 residues in the CDR3. Trimming at V came to 1 base and at J to 7 bases, leaving 7 bases not matched to a gene. The CDR3 region is CASSLVVSSGNIQYF. The CDR3 nucleotides are TGTGCCAGCAGCTTAGTTGTATCTAGCGGCAACATTCAGTACTTC.

The CDR3 sequence is CASSYSSGAGEKLFF. The CDR3 DNA sequence: TGTGCCAGCAGTTACTCGTCAGGGGCGGGCGAAAAACTGTTTTTT. The chain carries TRBV6-5 and TRBJ1-4; possible D gene TRBD1, 6 bases. Germline values: CDR1 MNHEY, CDR2 SVGAGI. The CDR3 contains 15 residues. With 0 bases removed from V and 8 bases from J, the gap between germline ends came to 13 bases.

The V gene is TRBV28, the J gene TRBJ2-7; TRBD1 might be the D (6 bases). The CDR3 totals 12 residues. V lost 6 bases, J lost 3 bases, and 9 bases lay in between. Per the germline V gene, CDR1 is MDHEN and CDR2 is SYDVKM. This CDR3 reads CASSRQVYEQYF. The CDR3 region has the DNA TGTGCCAGCAGCAGACAGGTCTACGAGCAGTACTTC.

This clone was seen more than once but under ten times. The CDR3 nucleotides are TGCAGCGTTGGTCTAACGGCAGGGAGAATCTACGAGCAGTACTTC. Translated, it gives CSVGLTAGRIYEQYF. The chain employs TRBV29-1 and TRBJ2-7, with D perhaps given as TRBD1 or TRBD2 (5 bases each). The length of the CDR3 is 15 residues. With 4 bases removed from V and 3 bases from J, the gap between germline ends came to 19 bases. The V gene's germline CDR1 is SQVTM and CDR2 ANQGSEA.

This clone was seen only once. The chain couples TRBV9 to TRBJ2-5; 8 nucleotides match TRBD2. The V gene's germline CDR1 is SGDLS and CDR2 YYNGEE. With 4 bases clipped from V and 2 bases from J, the junction kept 4 bases outside the gene matches. CDR3 length: 14 residues. Here the CDR3 DNA reads TGTGCCAGCAGCCACGGGACTAGACAAGAGACCCAGTACTTC. Residues: CASSHGTRQETQYF.

V is TRBV5-1 and J is TRBJ2-6; D is uncertain. Trimming shortened V by 0 bases and J by 0 bases, and 7 bases separated the two germline ends. CDR1 is SGHRS and CDR2 is YFSETQ in the germline V gene. This CDR3 comprises 16 residues. The CDR3 sequence: CASSLDGSSGANVLTF. CDR3 in DNA: TGCGCCAGCAGCTTGGATGGGTCCTCTGGGGCCAACGTCCTGACTTTC.

This clone was recorded a few times. The V call is TRBV5-4, the J call TRBJ1-6, with 9 positions matching TRBD1. The junction had 5 bases not matched to a gene; V was cut back by 1 base and J by 6 bases. Germline V CDR1 and CDR2: SGHNT, YYREEE (reference sequence). The CDR3 totals 16 residues. CDR3 bases: TGTGCCAGCAGCTTGCGGGACAGGGCGGGTAATTCACCCCTCCACTTT. Amino acid sequence: CASSLRDRAGNSPLHF. Supplemented by reference TRBV5-4 and TRBJ1-6, the full variable domain reads ETGVTQSPTHLIKTRGQQVTLRCSSQSGHNTVSWYQQALGQGPQFIFQYYREEENGRGNFPPRFSGLQFPNYSSELNVNALELDDSALYLCASSLRDRAGNSPLHFGNGTRLTVT.

This clone has a single count. The J gene is TRBJ2-7, the V gene TRBV6-6; TRBD2 matches at 13 bases. Germline V lookup: CDR1 MNHNY, CDR2 SVGAGI (reference sequence). The CDR3 totals 15 residues. V lost 6 bases to trimming and J lost 6 bases; unmatched junction nucleotides: 8. CDR3 in amino acids: CASSLGLAGVSEQYF. Written as DNA, the CDR3 is TGTGCCAGCAGCCTAGGACTAGCGGGAGTCTCCGAGCAGTACTTC.

This clone occurred many times. The chain has TRBV18 and TRBJ1-1; D uncertain. Germline CDR1 is KGHSH and CDR2 is LQKENI. V lost 3 bases to trimming and J lost 3 bases, with 14 bases between them. The CDR3 is made up of 15 amino acids. CDR3 in DNA: TGTGCCAGCTCACCCGGCTTGGGAAGGGACACTGAAGCTTTCTTT. Translating it yields CASSPGLGRDTEAFF.

The chain has TRBV5-6 and TRBJ1-6; 9 nucleotides match TRBD1. From germline, CDR1 is SGHDT and CDR2 YYEEEE. V lost 2 bases to trimming and J lost 14 bases; unmatched junction nucleotides: 8. The CDR3 spans 14 residues. The CDR3 here is CASSFRDRALTLHF. CDR3 in DNA: TGTGCCAGCAGCTTCCGGGACAGGGCTTTAACCCTCCACTTT.

The chain uses TRBV29-1 and TRBJ2-1; D unclear. V gave up 0 bases and J gave up 3 bases, with 12 bases separating them. The germline CDR1 and CDR2 sequences are SQVTM and ANQGSEA. This CDR3 is 15 amino acids long. DNA of the CDR3: TGCAGCGTTGAAGATATCGCAGGCTACTACAATGAGCAGTTCTTC. This sequence encodes CSVEDIAGYYNEQFF.

Concerning this clone: This likely reflects a read error, since a far larger clone is one base away. The chain employs TRBV2 and TRBJ2-7; tentative D call: TRBD1 (6 bases). Germline loops: CDR1 SNHLY, CDR2 FYNNEI. V was cut by 4 bases and J by 2 bases, with 15 bases left in between. CDR3 length equals 15 residues. The CDR3, as DNA: TGTGCCAGCAGTGCTCAGGGGTCGGGCGCCTACGAGCAGTACTTC. Its protein is CASSAQGSGAYEQYF. The entire variable domain, with the rest obtained from reference TRBV2 and TRBJ2-7, is as follows: EPEVTQTPSHQVTQMGQEVILRCVPISNHLYFYWYRQILGQKVEFLVSFYNNEISEKSEIFDDQFSVERPDGSNFTLKIRSTKLEDSAMYFCASSAQGSGAYEQYFGPGTRLTVT.

The chain uses TRBV9 and TRBJ2-2; D is perhaps TRBD1 (5 bases). V shed 2 bases and J shed 3 bases, with 11 bases lying between them. CDR1 is SGDLS and CDR2 is YYNGEE in the germline V gene. The CDR3 extends over 15 amino acids. The CDR3 bases are TGTGCCAGCAGCGTCTTACAGGTTGACACCGGGGAGCTGTTTTTT. Encoded protein: CASSVLQVDTGELFF.

The J gene is TRBJ1-5, the V gene TRBV28, with 8 bases matching TRBD1. V trimming: 3 bases; J trimming: 4 bases; junction bases outside the gene matches: 5. CDR3 length: 15 amino acids. The V gene's germline CDR1 is MDHEN and CDR2 SYDVKM. As DNA, the CDR3 is TGTGCCAGCAGTTTGGGGGGACAGGCAAATCAGCCCCAGCATTTT. Translating gives CASSLGGQANQPQHF.

Only a few counts were recorded for this clone. The chain recombines TRBV30 with TRBJ2-1; D tentatively fits TRBD1 or TRBD2 (6 bases each). The CDR3 contains 13 residues. The germline gives CDR1 GTSNPN, CDR2 SVGIG (reference sequence). V gave up 8 bases and J gave up 5 bases, with 16 bases separating them. The CDR3 nucleotides are TGTGCCGGGTGGGGGGCGCCTGACAATGAGCAGTTCTTC. Translated, it gives CAGWGAPDNEQFF.

This clone was detected a few times. This chain connects TRBV10-3 to TRBJ2-7; possible D gene TRBD1, 6 bases. Trimming cost V 5 bases and J 3 bases, with 11 bases left between them. The CDR3 has 13 amino acids. Looked up from germline, CDR1 is ENHRY and CDR2 is SYGVKD. CDR3 protein: CAISPDRVYEQYF. The DNA of the CDR3 is TGTGCCATCAGTCCGGACAGAGTCTACGAGCAGTACTTC.

The CDR3 bases are TGTGCCAGCAGCTTGCCGGGACTAGCGTTGAATGAGCAGTTCTTC. Its protein is CASSLPGLALNEQFF. The chain is built from TRBV5-4 and TRBJ2-1; 10 bases fit TRBD2. The J segment lost 7 bases and the V segment lost 1 base, leaving 5 bases of the junction unmatched. The CDR3 sequence is 15 residues long. Germline lookup yields CDR1 SGHNT and CDR2 YYREEE (reference sequence).

The chain links TRBV23-1 to TRBJ2-7; no reliable D call. TRBV23-1 is reported as an ORF; its role is uncertain. The CDR3 covers 16 residues. V was clipped by 0 bases and J by 0 bases, with 12 bases between them. The CDR3 DNA sequence: TGCGCCAGCAGTCAATCTAGTCGGCGGACCTCCTACGAGCAGTACTTC. This sequence encodes CASSQSSRRTSYEQYF.

This CDR3 is CASSLAGGTDTQYF. CDR3 coding DNA: TGTGCCAGCAGCTTGGCAGGGGGCACAGATACGCAGTATTTT. The rearrangement uses TRBV11-1 and TRBJ2-3; a possible D gene is TRBD1 (6 bases). V was cut by 3 bases and J by 1 base, with 8 bases left in between. CDR1 and CDR2 (germline): SGHAT, FQDESV (reference sequence). CDR3 length: 14 amino acids.

In its sample, this clone was seen once. The chain recombines TRBV7-9 with TRBJ2-6; TRBD1 matches 7 bases. The CDR3 totals 18 residues. Looked up from germline, CDR1 is SEHNR and CDR2 is FQNEAQ (reference sequence). The V segment lost 2 bases and the J segment 3 bases; nucleotides outside the gene matches: 10. The CDR3 nucleotides read TGTGCCAGCAGCTTAACGGACAGGCTCGGGGATGGGGCCAACGTCCTGACTTTC. Translated, it gives CASSLTDRLGDGANVLTF.

The chain links TRBV9 to TRBJ1-2; no definite D call. Trimming cost V 1 base and J 2 bases, with 9 bases left between them. Per germline, CDR1 SGDLS and CDR2 YYNGEE. This CDR3 has 14 residues. The CDR3 DNA reads TGTGCCAGCAGCGTACTCCCAGGAAACTATGGCTACACCTTC. Translating it yields CASSVLPGNYGYTF.